The 4 T cell receptor beta chains below were found in one sample sequenced in a study of monozygotic twins with inflammatory bowel disease. TCRdb reprocessed the 5' RACE reads and stores each CDR3 protein as one record, lacking DNA. The listing records approximately 400,000 distinct CDR3 sequences. The sequenced sample was blood. The receptors were sampled from a human donor with ulcerative colitis or Crohn's disease, or a healthy co-twin of an affected twin (not recorded which).

The chain carries TRBV29-1 and TRBJ2-1; the D call of TRBD1 rests on TCRdb alone, since no DNA is present to check it. Germline V gene sequence: CDR1 SQVTM, CDR2 ANQGSEA. There are 14 residues in the CDR3. CDR3 residues: CSGGARTLYNEQFF.

The chain has TRBV6-2 or TRBV6-3 and TRBJ2-2; the TRBD1 assignment by TCRdb is unverifiable without DNA. CDR1 is MNHEY, CDR2 SVGEGT, per germline. CDR3 length: 12 residues. The CDR3 region is CASRNRAGELFF.

The chain employs TRBV18 and TRBJ1-5; TCRdb's assignment of TRBD1 cannot be checked, as there is no DNA. The CDR3 sequence is 13 residues long. Germline lookup yields CDR1 KGHSH and CDR2 LQKENI. CDR3 sequence reads: CASSPEGKSAQHF. Full variable domain (rest looked up from reference TRBV18 and TRBJ1-5): NAGVMQNPRHLVRRRGQEARLRCSPMKGHSHVYWYRQLPEEGLKFMVYLQKENIIDESGMPKERFSAEFPKEGPSILRIQQVVRGDSAAYFCASSPEGKSAQHFGDGTRLSIL.

CDR3: CASSQDGVSRGRDTQYF. This sequence joins TRBV3-1 and TRBJ2-3; without DNA, the TCRdb call of TRBD1 cannot be checked. Germline V gives CDR1 LGHDT, CDR2 YNNKEL (reference sequence). CDR3 length: 17 residues.